These 30 T cell receptor beta chains were all obtained from the same sample, sequenced in a study of CD8 T cells in ankylosing spondylitis (dated by TCRdb to about 2017). Receptors were amplified or captured by 5' RACE. The sample was run on an Illumina HiSeq 2500. TCRdb reprocessed the public reads (quality trimming at Q25 with fastp, clone calling with MiXCR) and kept in-frame beta chains. One record per CDR3 amino acid sequence lists the most common genes and DNA. In this sample the table shows more than 250,000 distinct CDR3 sequences, about 9.9% of which occur a single time. The top ten clonotypes cover about 10% of the sample. Material for sequencing was blood, either unsorted or a sorted T cell fraction (not recorded which). Receptor source: a female donor with ankylosing spondylitis or in good health (not recorded which).

As concerns this clonotype: This may be a read error: a much more frequent sequence differs by one nucleotide. This chain uses TRBV6-5 with TRBJ1-5; D unclear. This CDR3 has 12 amino acids. The V and J ends lost 7 bases and 3 bases respectively, with 7 bases between them. CDR1 MNHEY and CDR2 SVGAGI come from the germline V gene. CDR3 protein: CASKGTNQPQHF. The CDR3 nucleotides read TGTGCCAGCAAAGGTACCAATCAGCCCCAGCATTTT.

The chain couples TRBV10-3 to TRBJ2-5; D unclear. Trimming took off 5 bases at V and 1 base at J, with 8 bases between the two ends. The CDR3 consists of 13 residues. In germline, CDR1 is ENHRY, CDR2 SYGVKD. The CDR3 DNA reads as TGTGCCATCAGTCGGCAGATCCAAGAGACCCAGTACTTC. Encoded protein: CAISRQIQETQYF.

This clonotype was seen ten or more times. This chain uses TRBV12-3 or TRBV12-4 with TRBJ2-1, with TRBD2 matching 10 bases. Trimming cost V 6 bases and J 4 bases; bases outside gene matches: 6. The CDR3 contains 15 residues. For the CDR3, the DNA is TGTGCCAGCAGGGGACTAGCGATGGTTTACAATGAGCAGTTCTTC. It translates to CASRGLAMVYNEQFF.

A note on this clonotype: No conserved phenylalanine or tryptophan is present at the end of the CDR3, so a read error is the likely explanation. V usage is TRBV24-1 and J usage is TRBJ2-5, with TRBD1 matching 8 bases. The CDR3 has 14 amino acids. CDR1 is KGHDR and CDR2 is SFDVKD in the germline V gene. The CDR3, as DNA: TGTGCGACCAGTGATTTAGGACAGGGAGAGACCCAGTACCTC. It encodes CATSDLGQGETQYL.

The CDR3 bases are TGCGCCAGCAGCGGAAGGGACAGGGCCGGAGGGACTGAAGCTTTCTTT. It is translated as CASSGRDRAGGTEAFF. J is TRBJ1-1 and V is TRBV5-1; TRBD1 aligns across 9 bases. V shed 4 bases, J shed 5 bases, and the junction held 12 bases outside the gene matches. The CDR3 length is 16 residues. The germline gives CDR1 SGHRS, CDR2 YFSETQ.

This chain connects TRBV7-9 to TRBJ2-7, with TRBD1 as a possible D gene (5 bases). Germline CDR1 SEHNR, CDR2 FQNEAQ (reference sequence). The CDR3 sequence is 15 residues long. V was trimmed by 5 bases and J by 0 bases, leaving 14 bases between them. The CDR3 coding sequence is TGTGCCAGCAGCCCGAACAGGACGAGCTCCTACGAGCAGTACTTC. The encoded protein is CASSPNRTSSYEQYF.

This clonotype was counted many times. The chain links TRBV29-1 to TRBJ2-1; D possibly uses TRBD1 or TRBD2 (8 bases each). The CDR3 is made up of 14 amino acids. Trimming removed 7 bases from V and 5 bases from J, with 18 bases in between. CDR1 SQVTM and CDR2 ANQGSEA come from the germline V gene. CDR3 amino acids: CSAGGAGGNNEQFF. CDR3 DNA sequence: TGCAGCGCCGGGGGGGCAGGGGGCAACAATGAGCAGTTCTTC.

The chain employs TRBV5-5 and TRBJ2-1, with D hard to call. The germline V gene encodes CDR1 SGHKS and CDR2 YYEKEE (reference sequence). This CDR3 is built from 13 residues. V lost 4 bases and J 9 bases, leaving 14 bases between the germline ends. CDR3 coding DNA: TGTGCCAGCAGCCTCCTCTATATTGGTGAGCAGTTCTTC. Amino acids: CASSLLYIGEQFF.

This clonotype has only a few counts. The CDR3, as DNA: TGTGCCAGCAGCCAGGGCTCCACGCAGTATTTT. This translates into CASSQGSTQYF. The genes are TRBV14 and TRBJ2-3; D gene uncertain. Trimming left V 3 bases short and J 9 bases short, with 7 bases between. Germline V gene data show CDR1 as SGHDN and CDR2 as FVKESK. The CDR3 is 11 amino acids.

In this sample, this clonotype turned up a few times. The CDR3 protein is CSVGGYTGELFF. Written as DNA, the CDR3 is TGCAGCGTTGGGGGTTACACCGGGGAGCTGTTTTTT. The V gene is TRBV29-1, the J gene TRBJ2-2; the D is unclear. CDR1 is SQVTM, CDR2 ANQGSEA, per germline. There are 12 residues in the CDR3. V was trimmed by 4 bases and J by 3 bases, leaving 6 bases between them.

This clonotype occurred many times. The rearrangement uses TRBV12-3 or TRBV12-4 and TRBJ2-5; no clear D gene. Trimming removed 2 bases at V and 4 bases at J, with 8 bases between. The CDR3 covers 13 residues. CDR3 in DNA: TGTGCCAGCAGTTTAATCAGAAGAGAGACCCAGTACTTC. It codes for CASSLIRRETQYF.

This chain joins TRBV12-3 or TRBV12-4 and TRBJ2-5; 13 bases fit TRBD2. V shed 6 bases and J 1 base; nucleotides not matched to a gene: 5. This CDR3 is 16 amino acids long. The CDR3 protein is CASRLGTSGIQETQYF. The CDR3 DNA follows: TGTGCCAGCAGACTTGGGACTAGCGGGATCCAAGAGACCCAGTACTTC.

This clonotype has a count of ten or more. This chain connects TRBV9 to TRBJ2-1; no reliable D call. Germline CDR1 and CDR2: SGDLS and YYNGEE. V was shortened by 1 base and J by 14 bases, with 16 bases between the two germline ends. This CDR3 contains 13 residues. In DNA, the CDR3 is TGTGCCAGCAGCGTAAATTTAAGGGCCCCCGAGTTCTTC. Its translation is CASSVNLRAPEFF.

The sample holds a few counts of this clonotype. This sequence joins TRBV7-6 and TRBJ2-1, with TRBD2 identical over 7 bases. This CDR3 contains 15 residues. The trim removed 4 bases at V and 3 bases at J, leaving 6 bases unmatched. Germline V gene lookup returns CDR1 SGHVS and CDR2 FNYEAQ. CDR3 region: CASSSVRTSYNEQFF. The CDR3 coding sequence is TGTGCCAGCAGCTCGGTCAGGACTAGCTACAATGAGCAGTTCTTC.

This clonotype was seen a few times. One junction end disagrees with the germline gene, perhaps due to a read error. The chain uses TRBV20-1 and TRBJ2-4, with TRBD1 identical over 12 bases. Germline assignment: CDR1 DFQATT and CDR2 SNEGSKA (reference sequence). This CDR3 is built from 17 residues. CDR3 nucleotide sequence: TGCTGTGCTATCCGGGACAGGGGGCTTCGAGCCAAAAACATTCAGTACTTC. Residues: CCAIRDRGLRAKNIQYF.

This clonotype has just a few counts. The chain couples TRBV5-1 to TRBJ2-7; 7 bases are shared with TRBD2. Germline-derived CDR1 and CDR2 are SGHRS and YFSETQ. Trimming cost V 5 bases and J 6 bases; bases outside gene matches: 11. The CDR3 loop spans 14 amino acids. CDR3 amino acids: CASSSGTGGGEQYF. The CDR3 DNA follows: TGCGCCAGCAGTTCCGGGACGGGGGGTGGCGAGCAGTACTTC.

Concerning this clonotype itself: This may arise from a read error, as a much more abundant clone is one base away. The V call is TRBV28, the J call TRBJ2-7; D remains unclear. CDR3 length equals 12 residues. V lost 2 bases, J lost 6 bases, and 8 bases lay in between. Germline CDR1 MDHEN, CDR2 SYDVKM. CDR3 coding DNA: TGTGCCAGCAGTTTACCCGGTAGCGAGCAGTACTTC. Amino acid sequence: CASSLPGSEQYF.

This clonotype occurred many times. The rearrangement joins TRBV12-5 to TRBJ2-1; 8 bases are a match to TRBD1. Germline values: CDR1 LGHNT, CDR2 FRNRAP. Unmatched junction bases numbered 2, after V lost 7 bases and J lost 3 bases. This CDR3 contains 13 residues. CDR3 region: CASVDRDYNEQFF. For the CDR3, the DNA is TGTGCTAGTGTGGACAGGGACTACAATGAGCAGTTCTTC.

The chain uses TRBV18 and TRBJ2-7; D gene unclear. The CDR3 spans 15 residues. V lost 2 bases and J lost 2, with 13 bases in between. Germline V gene data show CDR1 as KGHSH and CDR2 as LQKENI. CDR3 sequence: CASSPGSQTPYEQYF. DNA of the CDR3: TGTGCCAGCTCACCAGGTTCCCAAACCCCCTACGAGCAGTACTTC.

At least ten counts were recorded for this clonotype. The V and J genes are TRBV20-1 and TRBJ1-2; D may be TRBD1 (6 bases). The CDR3 totals 15 residues. Germline assignment: CDR1 DFQATT and CDR2 SNEGSKA (reference sequence). V was shortened by 0 bases and J by 4 bases, with 15 bases between the two germline ends. The CDR3 spells CSARDGQLRGYGYTF. For the CDR3, the DNA is TGCAGTGCTAGAGACGGACAGCTTAGGGGCTATGGCTACACCTTC.

This clonotype was observed at least ten times. The chain carries TRBV9 and TRBJ2-2; 7 bases match TRBD2. The CDR3 loop spans 14 amino acids. V shed 4 bases, J shed 5 bases, and the junction held 5 bases outside the gene matches. Germline-derived CDR1 and CDR2 are SGDLS and YYNGEE. CDR3 sequence: CASSPRAGTGELFF. CDR3 nucleotides: TGTGCCAGCAGCCCCAGAGCGGGGACCGGGGAGCTGTTTTTT.

This clonotype was observed at least ten times. The chain has TRBV14 and TRBJ1-1, with no clear D. The germline V gene has CDR1 SGHDN and CDR2 FVKESK. Trimming stripped 4 bases from V and 0 bases from J, with 12 bases between. The CDR3 loop spans 15 amino acids. CDR3 sequence: CASSLRPTVNTEAFF. As DNA, the CDR3 is TGTGCCAGCAGCCTCCGTCCCACAGTGAACACTGAAGCTTTCTTT.

The sample holds a few counts of this clonotype. The CDR3 reads CASSFLTGPIQYF. The CDR3 region has the DNA TGTGCCAGCAGCTTTCTGACAGGGCCCATTCAGTACTTC. This chain joins TRBV7-8 and TRBJ2-4; 7 positions match TRBD1. The CDR3 has 13 amino acids. V was pared by 3 bases and J by 9 bases, with 5 bases of the junction left unmatched. Germline CDR1 and CDR2: SGHVS and FQNEAQ.

This clonotype came up many times. V is TRBV20-1 and J is TRBJ1-5, with D possibly TRBD1 on 6 matching bases. Germline V CDR1 and CDR2: DFQATT, SNEGSKA (reference sequence). The CDR3 covers 16 residues. V was trimmed by 1 base and J by 6 bases, leaving 19 bases between them. For the CDR3, the DNA is TGCAGTGCTAGAGGAGTTCAGGGGTACGGGGGTCAGCCCCAGCATTTT. Protein: CSARGVQGYGGQPQHF.

This clonotype was detected many times. V gene TRBV6-1 combines with J gene TRBJ1-2; D not certain. The CDR3 is 14 amino acids. Germline assignment: CDR1 MNHNS and CDR2 SASEGT. Trimming removed 7 bases from V and 1 base from J, with 13 bases in between. The CDR3 loop reads CASTEGGDNYGYTF. The CDR3 nucleotides read TGTGCCAGCACCGAAGGAGGAGATAACTATGGCTACACCTTC.

This clonotype occurred many times. V is TRBV12-3 or TRBV12-4 and J is TRBJ2-5; 8 nucleotides agree with TRBD2. The CDR3 runs 13 residues. The V and J ends lost 3 bases and 8 bases, in that order; junction bases with no gene match: 5. DNA for the CDR3: TGTGCCAGCAGTTTCTCGCGGGGGGATACCCAGTACTTC. It yields the protein CASSFSRGDTQYF.

This clonotype was recorded many times. V and J are TRBV5-1 and TRBJ2-2; D call uncertain. Per the germline V gene, CDR1 is SGHRS and CDR2 is YFSETQ. The CDR3 has 16 amino acids. The ends were cut back, 4 bases at V and 4 bases at J, with 17 bases in the middle. As DNA, the CDR3 is TGCGCCAGCAGCCCCCGTGGAGCGTCTTCCACCGGGGAGCTGTTTTTT. Translated, it gives CASSPRGASSTGELFF.

This clonotype was picked up many times. V usage is TRBV20-1 and J usage is TRBJ2-3; no firm D call. V lost 3 bases to trimming and J lost 4 bases, with 8 bases between them. From germline, CDR1 is DFQATT and CDR2 SNEGSKA (reference sequence). The CDR3 sequence is 12 residues long. The CDR3 protein is CSASKGADTQYF. The CDR3 nucleotides read TGCAGTGCTAGTAAGGGTGCAGATACGCAGTATTTT.

The V and J genes are TRBV5-1 and TRBJ1-5, with D maybe TRBD1 (6 bases). The CDR3 runs to 15 residues. The germline gives CDR1 SGHRS, CDR2 YFSETQ. The germline V and J ends were trimmed by 1 base and 5 bases, with 13 bases remaining between them. CDR3 amino acids: CASSLTGLTHQPQHF. In DNA, the CDR3 is TGCGCCAGCAGCTTGACAGGGTTGACCCATCAGCCCCAGCATTTT.

This clonotype was counted many times. This chain connects TRBV5-6 to TRBJ2-3, with D perhaps TRBD2 (5 bases). The germline V and J ends were trimmed by 4 bases and 5 bases, with 14 bases remaining between them. The germline gives CDR1 SGHDT, CDR2 YYEEEE. The CDR3 has 14 amino acids. CDR3: CASSPRRGGDTQYF. The CDR3 nucleotides are TGTGCCAGCAGCCCAAGGCGCGGAGGAGATACGCAGTATTTT. The full variable domain, with the rest looked up from reference TRBV5-6 and TRBJ2-3, is DAGVTQSPTHLIKTRGQQVTLRCSPKSGHDTVSWYQQALGQGPQFIFQYYEEEERQRGNFPDRFSGHQFPNYSSELNVNALLLGDSALYLCASSPRRGGDTQYFGPGTRLTVL.